A selection of T cell receptor beta chains follows, all from one sample in a study of blood T cell repertoires in COVID-19. Generated by immunoSEQ multiplex PCR, the TCRdb table keeps only in-frame clones and is missing some. Of approximately 31,000 clones in the sample, almost 90% are singletons; the top ten hold 1.5% to 1.7%. Sequenced material: peripheral blood. These receptors were collected from a man aged 55 to 70 with active COVID-19. The CDR3 runs from the conserved cysteine through the conserved F or W. A D gene is named only where the DNA matches it firmly. The size field is filled for only some rows; it gives once, few, many or a size class.

D: -; J: TRBJ1-2; size: -; V: TRBV2; DNA: TGTGCCAGCAGTTACGTCCGGGACATGGGGGGCTACACCTTC; CDR3: CASSYVRDMGGYTF
D: TRBD2; J: TRBJ2-5; size: -; V: TRBV4-1; DNA: TGCGCCAGCAGCCAAGATGGAGCGGGAGGGCTCCACTTC; CDR3: CASSQDGAGGLHF
D: TRBD1; J: TRBJ1-2; size: -; V: TRBV5-1; DNA: TGCGCCAGCGGGACAGGGAATCTGGAGGGCTACACCTTC; CDR3: CASGTGNLEGYTF
D: TRBD1; J: TRBJ1-3; size: once; V: TRBV15; DNA: TGTGCCACCAGCAGGTTACAGGGGGCTTTCGGAAACACCATATATTTT; CDR3: CATSRLQGAFGNTIYF
D: -; J: TRBJ1-3; size: -; V: TRBV9; DNA: TGTGCCAGCAGCGTAGGGACACCCTCTGGAAACACCATATATTTT; CDR3: CASSVGTPSGNTIYF
D: TRBD1; J: TRBJ1-2; size: once; V: TRBV5-1; DNA: TGCGCCAGCAGCCCGCGACAGGGGGGCTATGGCTACACCTTC; CDR3: CASSPRQGGYGYTF
D: TRBD1; J: TRBJ1-2; size: -; V: TRBV27; DNA: TGTGCCAGCAGTTTAAGGGGAGGACAGGGCCTAATTAACTATGGCTACACCTTC; CDR3: CASSLRGGQGLINYGYTF
D: -; J: TRBJ1-1; size: few; V: TRBV11-3; DNA: TGTGCCAGCAGCTTAGGGGCCCAGGGGAACACTGAAGCTTTCTTT; CDR3: CASSLGAQGNTEAFF
D: TRBD1; J: TRBJ2-5; size: -; V: TRBV27; DNA: TGTGCCAGCAGCCCCAGGACAGGGCTGGAGACCCAGTACTTC; CDR3: CASSPRTGLETQYF
D: -; J: TRBJ1-1; size: -; V: TRBV19; DNA: TGTGCCAGTAGTCCAGGACAGATGAACACTGAAGCTTTCTTT; CDR3: CASSPGQMNTEAFF
D: -; J: TRBJ2-1; size: -; V: TRBV5-4; DNA: TGTGCCAGCCGCGGGGACAGTCTTTACAATGAGCAGTTCTTC; CDR3: CASRGDSLYNEQFF
D: -; J: TRBJ2-7; size: -; V: TRBV29-1; DNA: TGCAGCGTTTCTTCGGGTCCCTACGAGCAGTACTTC; CDR3: CSVSSGPYEQYF
D: TRBD1; J: TRBJ1-2; size: once; V: TRBV7-2; DNA: TGTGCCAGCAGTGTGACAGGGGTCTATGGCTACACCTTC; CDR3: CASSVTGVYGYTF
D: -; J: TRBJ2-7; size: -; V: TRBV11-2; DNA: TGTGCCAGCAGCTTAACCGGTCTCACCTACGAGCAGTACTTC; CDR3: CASSLTGLTYEQYF
D: -; J: TRBJ1-2; size: -; V: TRBV5-1; DNA: TGCGCCAGCAGCTTGGATAATCCCAGGGATGGCTACACCTTC; CDR3: CASSLDNPRDGYTF
D: -; J: TRBJ1-3; size: -; V: TRBV19; DNA: TGTGCCAGTACGGGGGGCGCCGCTGGAAACACCATATATTTT; CDR3: CASTGGAAGNTIYF
D: -; J: TRBJ1-3; size: -; V: TRBV4-3; DNA: TGCGCCAGCAGCCCTACCGGAAACACCATATATTTT; CDR3: CASSPTGNTIYF
D: -; J: TRBJ2-7; size: -; V: TRBV4-1; DNA: TGCGCCAGCAGCCAGGGGGGCTACGAGCAGTACTTC; CDR3: CASSQGGYEQYF
D: TRBD1; J: TRBJ1-4; size: -; V: TRBV19; DNA: TGTGCCAGTAGTATTGGAGGGACAGGGCCTGAAAAACTGTTTTTT; CDR3: CASSIGGTGPEKLFF
D: TRBD2; J: TRBJ2-5; size: -; V: TRBV6-2/TRBV6-3; DNA: TGTGCCAGCAGTTACCCCGGGACTAGCGGGTCGGGGGCCCAGTACTTC; CDR3: CASSYPGTSGSGAQYF
D: TRBD1; J: TRBJ1-3; size: -; V: TRBV10-3; DNA: TGTGCCACCGGGGACAGGTTTGACTCTGGAAACACCATATATTTT; CDR3: CATGDRFDSGNTIYF
D: -; J: TRBJ2-1; size: -; V: TRBV7-6; DNA: TGTGCCAGCAGCTCATTACCGGGACATGGTTCGTCTGAGCAGTTCTTC; CDR3: CASSSLPGHGSSEQFF
D: -; J: TRBJ1-4; size: -; V: TRBV2; DNA: TGTGCCAGCAGGGGTAACTTGGTTGGGAGTGAAAAACTGTTTTTT; CDR3: CASRGNLVGSEKLFF
D: -; J: TRBJ2-2; size: -; V: TRBV9; DNA: TGTGCCAGCAGCGTAGCTTTGGGGGCCTCCGACACCGGGGAGCTGTTTTTT; CDR3: CASSVALGASDTGELFF
D: -; J: TRBJ2-7; size: few; V: TRBV6-6; DNA: TGTGCCAGCAGTCCTCTTGGGCGCGAGCAGTACTTC; CDR3: CASSPLGREQYF
D: TRBD1; J: TRBJ1-6; size: -; V: TRBV28; DNA: TGTGCCAGCAGTAATACAGGGGGTTGGAATTCACCCCTCCACTTT; CDR3: CASSNTGGWNSPLHF
D: -; J: TRBJ1-1; size: -; V: TRBV19; DNA: TGTGCCAGTAGTACCCTAGACCTCCGGAACACTGAAGCTTTCTTT; CDR3: CASSTLDLRNTEAFF
D: -; J: TRBJ2-2; size: once; V: TRBV9; DNA: TGTGCCAGCAGCTCAAGTTTAGTTACCGGGGAGCTGTTTTTT; CDR3: CASSSSLVTGELFF
D: TRBD1; J: TRBJ1-1; size: -; V: TRBV19; DNA: TGTGCCAGTAGCATGGGGGGACAGTCAGGAGGAGCTTTCTTT; CDR3: CASSMGGQSGGAFF
D: -; J: TRBJ1-1; size: -; V: TRBV28; DNA: TGTGCCAGCAGTTCGCTAGGGGGTGCTGAAGCTTTCTTT; CDR3: CASSSLGGAEAFF
D: -; J: TRBJ1-2; size: -; V: TRBV19; DNA: TGTGCCACCACATCCAACTATGGCTACACCTTC; CDR3: CATTSNYGYTF
D: -; J: TRBJ2-4; size: -; V: TRBV11-3; DNA: TGTGCCAGCAAGGGGGACGCCATAGCCAAAAACATTCAGTACTTC; CDR3: CASKGDAIAKNIQYF
D: TRBD2; J: TRBJ2-7; size: -; V: TRBV28; DNA: TGTGCCAGCAGTACCCAATGGACTAGCTCTTCCGAGCAGTACTTC; CDR3: CASSTQWTSSSEQYF
D: -; J: TRBJ2-3; size: -; V: TRBV9; DNA: TGTGCCAGCAGCAACCCCGGGGTTATTAGAGATACGCAGTATTTT; CDR3: CASSNPGVIRDTQYF
D: -; J: TRBJ1-1; size: -; V: TRBV11-2; DNA: TGTGCCAGCAGCTTAGGAGGGGGGAACACTGAAGCTTTCTTT; CDR3: CASSLGGGNTEAFF
D: -; J: TRBJ1-4; size: -; V: TRBV5-4; DNA: TGTGCCAGCAGCTTGTACGATATCGGGGAAAAACTGTTTTTT; CDR3: CASSLYDIGEKLFF
D: -; J: TRBJ2-7; size: -; V: TRBV4-3; DNA: TGCGCCAGCAGCCAAGATAGGCAGGGCTTTTACGAGCAGTACTTC; CDR3: CASSQDRQGFYEQYF
D: TRBD1; J: TRBJ1-3; size: once; V: TRBV9; DNA: TGTGCCAGCAGCGTAGCGGGACAGGGGGCCCTGGGAAACACCATATATTTT; CDR3: CASSVAGQGALGNTIYF
D: -; J: TRBJ2-7; size: -; V: TRBV2; DNA: TGTGCCACTTCCAGACTGGTCGAGCAGTACTTC; CDR3: CATSRLVEQYF
D: -; J: TRBJ2-7; size: once; V: TRBV5-4; DNA: TGTGCCAGCAGCTTAACCGGGACTTCCTACGAGCAGTACTTC; CDR3: CASSLTGTSYEQYF
D: -; J: TRBJ2-7; size: -; V: TRBV29-1; DNA: TGCAGCGTTGTCGGGGTTAGAAACGAGCAGTACTTC; CDR3: CSVVGVRNEQYF
D: TRBD2; J: TRBJ2-1; size: -; V: TRBV5-1; DNA: TGCGCCAGCAGCTTGCGACGCGGGGGGCCTTACAATGAGCAGTTCTTC; CDR3: CASSLRRGGPYNEQFF
D: -; J: TRBJ1-6; size: -; V: TRBV4-3; DNA: TGCGCCAGCAGCCAATTTTTGTCAGGGGTCAATTCACCCCTCCACTTT; CDR3: CASSQFLSGVNSPLHF
D: -; J: TRBJ2-7; size: -; V: TRBV10-3; DNA: TGTGCCATCAGGGGGAGGGGGTCGGCCTACGAGCAGTACTTC; CDR3: CAIRGRGSAYEQYF
D: TRBD2; J: TRBJ2-3; size: -; V: TRBV11-3; DNA: TGTGCCAGCAGCTTAGAGGGACTAGTAGCCCAGCAGTATTTT; CDR3: CASSLEGLVAQQYF
D: TRBD1; J: TRBJ1-5; size: -; V: TRBV19; DNA: TGTGCCAGTAGTATAGGAAGGACAGGGGGAATTCAGCCCCAGCATTTT; CDR3: CASSIGRTGGIQPQHF